This T cell receptor beta chain was recovered during a study of cytomegalovirus exposure and HLA in healthy donors. Study-wide results and caveats: A later examination showed that TCR association rates differed by HLA locus, with DRB1 most and HLA-C fewest.

Concerning this clone itself: Its antigen remains unidentified.

The PCR employed 60 Vbeta primers together with 13 Jbeta primers. Measured with immunoSEQ multiplex PCR; TCRdb has only the in-frame clones, and not every one. The sample includes under 150,000 clones, around 80% seen only once; the top ten take about 5%. The trim removed 1 base at V and 7 bases at J, leaving 3 bases unmatched. CDR3 length: 15 amino acids. CDR1 and CDR2 (germline): SGHVS, FNYEAQ. The sequencing input was PBMCs. The chain joins TRBV7-6 to TRBJ1-6, with 8 bases identical to TRBD1. The receptor's source is a male donor in good health and CMV-seronegative. The CDR3 DNA follows: TGTGCCAGCAGCTTAGGGACAGGGAGAAATTCACCCCTCCACTTT. Its translation: CASSLGTGRNSPLHF. Full variable domain (rest looked up from reference TRBV7-6 and TRBJ1-6): GAGVSQSPRYKVTKRGQDVALRCDPISGHVSLYWYRQALGQGPEFLTYFNYEAQQDKSGLPNDRFSAERPEGSISTLTIQRTEQRDSAMYRCASSLGTGRNSPLHFGNGTRLTVT.